Sequencing of this T cell receptor beta chain was carried out in a study of OX40 agonist ivuxolimab in advanced cancers. Whole-study context: Ivuxolimab, an agonist antibody against OX40 (CD134), was given to patients. Whole-study results and caveats: With doses of 0.1 to 3.0 mg/kg, CD4+ and CD8+ blood T cells had undergone clonal expansion by week 6. Partial responders at 0.1-3.0 mg/kg had among the lowest clonal expansion. CD8+ T cells showed, on average, more clonal expansion than CD4+ cells.

The protocol was immunoSEQ multiplex PCR, while the TCRdb copy is restricted to in-frame clones and leaves out a portion. This sample has roughly 70,000 clones, with roughly 80% found just once. About this clone: As yet, its antigen is unknown.

This CDR3 spans 16 amino acids. The germline CDR1 and CDR2 sequences are MNHEY and SVGAGI. The V segment lost 2 bases and the J segment 2 bases; nucleotides outside the gene matches: 0. The material was CD4+ or CD8+ T cells sorted from blood, obtained in a trial of the OX40 agonist ivuxolimab. The receptor's source is an adult with an advanced solid tumor such as melanoma, head and neck, liver or kidney cancer. The V and J genes are TRBV6-5 and TRBJ2-4; 13 bases align to TRBD2. The CDR3 region is CASSYGTSGTKNIQYF. As DNA, the CDR3 is TGTGCCAGCAGTTACGGGACTAGCGGGACCAAAAACATTCAGTACTTC.